These T cell receptor beta chains were read from a single sample in a study of cytomegalovirus exposure and HLA in healthy donors. Here immunoSEQ multiplex PCR was the method, and the copy in TCRdb shows in-frame clones only, minus some. The top ten clones hold 1.5% of a sample with approximately 160,000 clones, more than 65% of them seen once. Source material: PBMCs. The receptors originated from a male donor in good health and CMV-seronegative. Both conserved end residues are part of each CDR3. Each record gives: D gene, J gene, V gene, clone size, CDR3 DNA, CDR3 protein. D genes are given only for firm matches. The size field is filled for only some rows; it gives once, few, many or a size class.

-,TRBJ1-1,TRBV6-1,-,TGTGCCAGCAGGAGGATACAGAACACTGAAGCTTTCTTT,CASRRIQNTEAFF
TRBD1,TRBJ1-4,TRBV6-5,-,TGTGCCAGCAGTTACTCCAGGGGGCGGGATGAAAAACTGTTTTTT,CASSYSRGRDEKLFF
-,TRBJ1-5,TRBV27,-,TGTGCCAGCAGTTTAGACATCAATCAGCCCCAGCATTTT,CASSLDINQPQHF
-,TRBJ2-7,TRBV6-6,-,TGTGCCAGCAGGGTGGGGCGGAACTCCTACGAGCAGTACTTC,CASRVGRNSYEQYF
-,TRBJ1-4,TRBV5-1,-,TGCGCCAGCGCGGGGAGCTTCTTGGGGGTCAATGAAAAACTGTTTTTT,CASAGSFLGVNEKLFF
TRBD1,TRBJ2-7,TRBV11-2,-,TGTGCCAGCAGCTTAGGACAGGGGGCCTACGAGCAGTACTTC,CASSLGQGAYEQYF
TRBD1,TRBJ2-7,TRBV2,-,TGTGCCAGCAGTGAAGACCAGGGGGCGGGCGAGCAGTACTTC,CASSEDQGAGEQYF
-,TRBJ2-3,TRBV25-1,-,TGTGCCAGCAGTGAATGGGGCACCTCAAGCACAGATACGCAGTATTTT,CASSEWGTSSTDTQYF
TRBD2,TRBJ2-1,TRBV6-6,-,TGTGCCAGCAGCCGCGGTCTAGCGGGAGGGGACAATGAGCAGTTCTTC,CASSRGLAGGDNEQFF
-,TRBJ2-5,TRBV5-5,once,TGTGCCAGCAGCCAGCAGGGTAACCAAGAGACCCAGTACTTC,CASSQQGNQETQYF
-,TRBJ1-2,TRBV19,-,TGTGCCAGTACCTCGGACAGCTATGGCTACACCTTC,CASTSDSYGYTF
TRBD1,TRBJ1-2,TRBV28,-,TGTGCCAGCAGTACATCGGGACAGGGGCTGGATGGCTACACCTTC,CASSTSGQGLDGYTF
-,TRBJ1-1,TRBV19,-,TGTGCCAGTAGTTTTGGGACACCAGAAGCTTTCTTT,CASSFGTPEAFF
-,TRBJ1-5,TRBV5-6,once,TGTGCCAGCTATTATTGGGGAGGAGCCAATCAGCCCCAGCATTTT,CASYYWGGANQPQHF
TRBD1,TRBJ1-4,TRBV25-1,-,TGTGCCAGCAGTGAATTAGGGGACAGGAAAAAACTGTTTTTT,CASSELGDRKKLFF
-,TRBJ2-7,TRBV28,-,TGTGCCAGCAGTTCACAGGGCCCCTACGAGCAGTACTTC,CASSSQGPYEQYF
TRBD1,TRBJ2-7,TRBV6-5,-,TGTGCCAGCAGTGTAGTTGGACAGGACGTCTACGAGCAGTACTTC,CASSVVGQDVYEQYF
TRBD2,TRBJ2-1,TRBV25-1,-,TGTGCCAGCAGTGGGGGAGGGCTGGGTCGCTACAATGAGCAGTTCTTC,CASSGGGLGRYNEQFF
TRBD1,TRBJ2-7,TRBV4-3,-,TGCGCCAGCAGCCAAGATCGGGGACAGGTCTACGAGCAGTACTTC,CASSQDRGQVYEQYF
-,TRBJ2-1,TRBV9,-,TGTGCCAGCAGCGCCGGGACTCCAGCCTCCTACAATGAGCAGTTCTTC,CASSAGTPASYNEQFF
TRBD1,TRBJ1-1,TRBV4-1,-,TGCGCCAGCAGCCGCCCGGGACAGGATGAAGCTTTCTTT,CASSRPGQDEAFF
-,TRBJ2-7,TRBV19,-,TGTGCCAGTAGTGAACAGGGTGACGACGAGCAGTACTTC,CASSEQGDDEQYF
-,TRBJ2-1,TRBV7-2,-,TGTGCCAGCAGCTCAGCAGCCAGGGCTGGTGAGCAGTTCTTC,CASSSAARAGEQFF
TRBD2,TRBJ2-2,TRBV15,-,TGTGCCACCAGCAGAGGGGCTAGCGGCACCGGGGAGCTGTTTTTT,CATSRGASGTGELFF
-,TRBJ2-7,TRBV19,-,TGTGCCAGTAGTATATCCCCCAGGGGTTCGAACTCCTACGAGCAGTACTTC,CASSISPRGSNSYEQYF
-,TRBJ2-1,TRBV7-3,few,TGTTCCAGCAGCCCTGGAGGGATCTCCTACAATGAGCAGTTCTTC,CSSSPGGISYNEQFF
-,TRBJ1-2,TRBV5-5,-,TGTGCCAGCAGCTTCGGACTGAAAGGTTTTAACTATGGCTACACCTTC,CASSFGLKGFNYGYTF
-,TRBJ2-3,TRBV10-1,-,TGCGCCAGCAGGGCACAAGGTTCAGGGGATACGCAGTATTTT,CASRAQGSGDTQYF
-,TRBJ1-1,TRBV29-1,-,TGCAGCGTTGGGCAGCGTGTATCTGAAGCTTTCTTT,CSVGQRVSEAFF
TRBD2,TRBJ2-5,TRBV5-4,-,TGTGCCAGCAGCCGTGGACTAGCGGGGGGCCAAGAGACCCAGTACTTC,CASSRGLAGGQETQYF
TRBD1,TRBJ1-2,TRBV5-6,-,TGTGCCAGCAGCTTGGAAAGACAGGGCCTCTATGGCTACACCTTC,CASSLERQGLYGYTF
-,TRBJ2-2,TRBV27,few,TGTGCCAGCAGTTTGGCTCTGACCGGGGAGCTGTTTTTT,CASSLALTGELFF
-,TRBJ2-5,TRBV7-2,-,TGTGCCAGCAGCTCTAGAGGGTCACAAGAGACCCAGTACTTC,CASSSRGSQETQYF